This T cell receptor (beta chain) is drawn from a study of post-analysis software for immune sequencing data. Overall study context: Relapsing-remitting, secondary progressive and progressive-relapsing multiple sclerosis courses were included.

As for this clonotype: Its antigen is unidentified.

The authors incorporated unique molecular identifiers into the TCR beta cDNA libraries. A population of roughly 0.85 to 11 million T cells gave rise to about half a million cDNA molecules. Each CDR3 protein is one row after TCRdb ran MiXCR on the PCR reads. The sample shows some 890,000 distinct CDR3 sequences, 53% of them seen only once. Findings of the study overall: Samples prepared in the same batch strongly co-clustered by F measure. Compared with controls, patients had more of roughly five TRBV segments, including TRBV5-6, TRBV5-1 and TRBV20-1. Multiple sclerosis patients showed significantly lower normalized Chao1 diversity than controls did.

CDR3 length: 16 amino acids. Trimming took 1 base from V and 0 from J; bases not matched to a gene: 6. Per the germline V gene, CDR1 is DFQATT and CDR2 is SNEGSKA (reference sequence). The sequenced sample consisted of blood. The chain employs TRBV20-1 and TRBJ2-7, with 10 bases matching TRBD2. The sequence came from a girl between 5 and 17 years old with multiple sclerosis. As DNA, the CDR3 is TGCAGTGCTAGAGGAGTTAGACTAGCGGGCTCCTACGAGCAGTACTTC. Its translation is CSARGVRLAGSYEQYF.